Each of the 14 T cell receptor beta chains below was sequenced from the same sample in a study of shared clonotypes between healthy human individuals. Assay used: immunoSEQ multiplex PCR; TCRdb lists only in-frame clones, some missing. The sample carries around 2.1 million clones, roughly 91% recorded once. Naive CD8 cells were CD45RO-negative, positively selected for CCR7, excluding terminally differentiated effector memory CD45RA+ cells. Sequences were obtained from naive CD8+ T cells from PBMCs. The receptors shown here come from a man between 18 and 35 years old in good health. Some clones in this sample may be carry-over from other donors' samples.

The chain recombines TRBV28 with TRBJ2-7; D remains ambiguous. Trimming stripped 3 bases from V and 0 bases from J, with 9 bases between. The CDR3 length is 14 residues. The germline CDR1 and CDR2 sequences are MDHEN and SYDVKM. The CDR3 sequence: CASSFGRISYEQYF. DNA for the CDR3: TGTGCCAGCAGTTTCGGACGGATCTCCTACGAGCAGTACTTC.

The CDR3 region has the DNA TGCAGCGTTGAAGATGTTTCAGTTTATGGCTACACCTTC. It specifies CSVEDVSVYGYTF. The chain combines TRBV29-1 with TRBJ1-2; D ambiguous. Trimming removed 0 bases at V and 5 bases at J, with 10 bases between. Germline V gene sequence: CDR1 SQVTM, CDR2 ANQGSEA. The CDR3 length is 13 residues.

The V gene is TRBV28, the J gene TRBJ1-2; the match to TRBD1 covers 7 bases. The length of the CDR3 is 15 residues. Per germline, CDR1 MDHEN and CDR2 SYDVKM. V was pared by 5 bases and J by 3 bases, with 9 bases of the junction left unmatched. The CDR3 DNA is TGTGCCAGCAGTGAGACAGGGAGACCACACTATGGCTACACCTTC. Protein: CASSETGRPHYGYTF.

The chain uses TRBV9 and TRBJ2-1; a possible D gene is TRBD2 (6 bases). The CDR3 totals 16 residues. V lost 3 bases and J 3 bases, leaving 16 bases between the germline ends. The V gene's germline CDR1 is SGDLS and CDR2 YYNGEE. CDR3 sequence reads: CASSAPPSGLYNEQFF. In DNA form, the CDR3 reads TGTGCCAGCAGCGCCCCCCCAAGCGGGCTCTACAATGAGCAGTTCTTC.

The chain carries TRBV7-9 and TRBJ1-1; D is perhaps TRBD1 (6 bases). Trimming cost V 3 bases and J 6 bases, with 11 bases left between them. Germline CDR1 SEHNR, CDR2 FQNEAQ (reference sequence). CDR3 length: 13 residues. Here the CDR3 DNA reads TGTGCCAGCAGCTTTTTTGGACAGTCTGAAGCTTTCTTT. Its translation: CASSFFGQSEAFF.

With regard to this clone: At the DNA level, this CDR3 is encoded by other sequences in the same sample as well. The rearrangement uses TRBV7-9 and TRBJ2-5; no definite D call. Germline V lookup: CDR1 SEHNR, CDR2 FQNEAQ (reference sequence). The V end was cut by 3 bases, the J end by 1 base, with 3 bases between. This CDR3 contains 12 residues. CDR3 bases: TGTGCCAGCAGCTTGGTCCAAGAGACCCAGTACTTC. Its translation: CASSLVQETQYF.

With regard to this clone: Germline and junction disagree at one end, which may indicate a read error. The chain joins TRBV5-7 to TRBJ2-5; 9 bases are shared with TRBD2. TRBV5-7 qualifies as an ORF whose function is uncertain. The CDR3 is 17 amino acids. This chain's CDR3 is CASSLGSAGGHQETQHF. The CDR3 nucleotides are TGTGCCAGCAGCTTGGGTTCAGCGGGAGGACACCAAGAGACCCAGCACTTC.

V and J are TRBV6-5 and TRBJ1-1, with D possibly matching TRBD1 (5 bases). Germline V lookup: CDR1 MNHEY, CDR2 SVGAGI. The V end was cut by 4 bases, the J end by 6 bases, with 12 bases between. The CDR3 sequence is 13 residues long. CDR3 nucleotide sequence: TGTGCCAGCAGTTCGAGGGGTGCTGCTGAAGCTTTCTTT. Its translation is CASSSRGAAEAFF.

The chain couples TRBV10-3 to TRBJ1-2; a weak D match, TRBD1 (6 bases). Germline CDR1 and CDR2: ENHRY and SYGVKD. The CDR3 consists of 14 residues. Trimming cost V 4 bases and J 3 bases, with 12 bases left between them. CDR3 sequence reads: CAISVGGGDYGYTF. For the CDR3, the DNA is TGTGCCATCAGTGTGGGAGGGGGGGACTATGGCTACACCTTC.

Comment on this clone: At the DNA level, this CDR3 is encoded by other sequences in the same sample as well. J is TRBJ2-7 and V is TRBV7-2, with 7 positions matching TRBD1. This CDR3 comprises 15 residues. V shed 1 base, J shed 1 base, and the junction held 4 bases outside the gene matches. Germline-derived CDR1 and CDR2 are SGHTA and FQGNSA. The CDR3 region is CASSLVAGGSYEQYF. CDR3 DNA: TGTGCCAGCAGCTTAGTGGCAGGGGGTTCCTACGAGCAGTACTTC.

V gene TRBV7-9 combines with J gene TRBJ1-2; D ambiguous. Germline CDR1 is SEHNR and CDR2 is FQNEAQ (reference sequence). CDR3 length: 15 amino acids. V was trimmed by 3 bases and J by 4 bases, leaving 15 bases between them. The CDR3 here is CASSLEGPSGYGYTF. The CDR3 nucleotides read TGTGCCAGCAGCTTGGAGGGTCCATCCGGCTATGGCTACACCTTC.

This clone was seen only once. The chain combines TRBV19 with TRBJ1-1; tentatively, D is TRBD1 (6 bases). This CDR3 comprises 15 residues. Trimming pared 8 bases from V and 4 bases from J, leaving 20 bases between. Germline CDR1 reads LNHDA; CDR2 reads SQIVND (reference sequence). CDR3 sequence: CASHKYRDKATEAFF. The CDR3 region has the DNA TGTGCCAGTCACAAATACCGGGACAAGGCCACTGAAGCTTTCTTT.

This clone appeared once. The chain has TRBV5-1 and TRBJ1-2; 7 bases agree with TRBD1. Germline lookup yields CDR1 SGHRS and CDR2 YFSETQ. Germline trimming cut 0 bases from V and 1 base from J; bases unmatched to any gene: 9. This CDR3 is 17 amino acids long. In nucleotides, the CDR3 is TGCGCCAGCAGCTTGGCCGGCTGGGACAGAAGTAACTATGGCTACACCTTC. Its protein product is CASSLAGWDRSNYGYTF.

As regards this clone: Additional DNA sequences in this sample encode the identical CDR3. The rearrangement links TRBV27 to TRBJ1-1; D remains unclear. CDR3 length: 13 amino acids. Germline CDR1 and CDR2: MNHEY and SMNVEV (reference sequence). V lost 2 bases to trimming and J lost 4 bases, with 8 bases between them. This CDR3 is CASSLGVATEAFF. CDR3 DNA sequence: TGTGCCAGCAGTTTAGGCGTGGCCACTGAAGCTTTCTTT.